One and the same sample provided the 30 T cell receptor beta chains below, sequenced in a study of cytomegalovirus exposure and HLA in healthy donors. Primers: 60 Vbeta forward and 13 Jbeta reverse. Assay: immunoSEQ multiplex PCR; the TCRdb copy retains only in-frame clones and omits some. This table holds around 130,000 clones, about 8.5% found once. Material: PBMCs. These receptors all stem from a middle-aged man in good health and CMV-seronegative.

V and J are TRBV2 and TRBJ1-5, with 8 bases that match TRBD1. The CDR3 is 15 amino acids. Germline V gene lookup returns CDR1 SNHLY and CDR2 FYNNEI. V trimming: 7 bases; J trimming: 0 bases; junction bases outside the gene matches: 5. The CDR3 here is CASTYRGSSNQPQHF. CDR3 in DNA: TGTGCCAGCACATACAGGGGGTCTAGCAATCAGCCCCAGCATTTT.

This clone has only a few counts. CDR3 in DNA: TGCGCCAGCAGCTCTTTGGGGACAGGGGATGAAAAACTGTTTTTT. It translates to CASSSLGTGDEKLFF. The chain links TRBV5-1 to TRBJ1-4, with 10 nucleotides matching TRBD1. Unmatched junction bases numbered 5, after V lost 3 bases and J lost 6 bases. This CDR3 has 15 amino acids. Germline CDR1 is SGHRS and CDR2 is YFSETQ.

This clone was observed a handful of times. J is TRBJ2-3 and V is TRBV4-1; TRBD1 is a possible D gene (5 bases). Between the trimmed V and J ends, which lost 1 base and 2 bases, there was a span of 7 bases. The CDR3 is made up of 14 amino acids. Germline V CDR1 and CDR2: MGHRA, YSYEKL. The CDR3, as DNA: TGCGCCAGCAGCCAAGGACAGTTCACAGATACGCAGTATTTT. Its translation: CASSQGQFTDTQYF.

This clone was counted a few times. The V and J genes are TRBV4-2 and TRBJ1-1, with unresolved D. The germline V and J ends were trimmed by 1 base and 4 bases, with 10 bases remaining between them. The V gene's germline CDR1 is LGHNA and CDR2 YNFKEQ. This CDR3 is built from 14 residues. In DNA, the CDR3 is TGTGCCAGCAGCCAAGGCAGATCTCCCACTGAAGCTTTCTTT. Encoded protein: CASSQGRSPTEAFF.

The genes are TRBV7-3 and TRBJ2-1; D is possibly TRBD2 (5 bases). The germline CDR1 and CDR2 sequences are SGHTA and FQGTGA. This CDR3 region has 13 residues. Deletions cut 7 bases from V and 9 bases from J, with 16 bases between. This CDR3 reads CASKTDPAGEQFF. In DNA form, the CDR3 reads TGTGCCAGCAAAACTGACCCCGCGGGTGAGCAGTTCTTC.

V usage is TRBV7-2 and J usage is TRBJ1-1, with TRBD1 identical over 12 bases. Germline V gives CDR1 SGHTA, CDR2 FQGNSA. V was pared by 4 bases and J by 7 bases, with 7 bases of the junction left unmatched. The CDR3 runs 15 residues. The CDR3 DNA sequence: TGTGCCAGCAGCTGGGGACAGGGGGCTGGTCGTGAAGCTTTCTTT. Residues: CASSWGQGAGREAFF.

This chain connects TRBV7-6 to TRBJ1-3; no firm D call. The CDR3 has 14 residues. V was cut by 1 base and J by 1 base, with 5 bases left in between. The germline V gene has CDR1 SGHVS and CDR2 FNYEAQ. The CDR3 nucleotides read TGTGCCAGCAGCTTAGGAGGGTCTGGAAACACCATATATTTT. Protein sequence: CASSLGGSGNTIYF.

A few counts support this clone. This chain links TRBV9 with TRBJ2-1; TRBD2 agrees at 12 bases. This CDR3 region has 16 residues. From germline, CDR1 is SGDLS and CDR2 YYNGEE. The V and J ends lost 4 bases and 7 bases, in that order; junction bases with no gene match: 9. The DNA of the CDR3 is TGTGCCAGCAGCACCTCTAGCGGGGGGGCAGGGAATGAGCAGTTCTTC. Its protein is CASSTSSGGAGNEQFF.

The sample holds a few counts of this clone. This chain connects TRBV29-1 to TRBJ2-7; 8 nucleotides line up with TRBD1. V lost 4 bases and J lost 1; bases outside the gene matches: 6. Germline lookup yields CDR1 SQVTM and CDR2 ANQGSEA. The CDR3 sequence is 14 residues long. The DNA for the CDR3 is TGCAGCGTTGTAGGGGACAGGAGTTCCTACGAGCAGTACTTC. Its translation is CSVVGDRSSYEQYF.

The CDR3 DNA sequence: TGTGCCAGTAGTCCCCGGGGTATTACTGAAGCTTTCTTT. This codes for CASSPRGITEAFF. The chain links TRBV19 to TRBJ1-1; no clear D gene. Germline assignment: CDR1 LNHDA and CDR2 SQIVND (reference sequence). CDR3 size: 13 residues. V dropped 5 bases and J dropped 5 bases, with 12 bases sitting between them.

V and J are TRBV5-1 and TRBJ2-3; TRBD2 might be the D (6 bases). CDR1 is SGHRS, CDR2 YFSETQ, per germline. This CDR3 has 14 amino acids. Trimming removed 0 bases from V and 6 bases from J, with 11 bases in between. CDR3 loop: CASSLVGGADTQYF. The CDR3 DNA reads TGCGCCAGCAGCTTGGTAGGCGGGGCCGATACGCAGTATTTT.

This clone was recorded a few times. This chain connects TRBV6-1 to TRBJ1-3; 9 bases are a match to TRBD1. The CDR3 is 14 residues long. Germline assignment: CDR1 MNHNS and CDR2 SASEGT. The J segment lost 3 bases and the V segment lost 8 bases, leaving 5 bases of the junction unmatched. CDR3 in DNA: TGTGCCAGCGACCGGGACAGGGATGGAAACACCATATATTTT. It translates to CASDRDRDGNTIYF.

This clone was detected only a few times. The V call is TRBV7-9, the J call TRBJ2-7; 8 bases fit TRBD1. J was trimmed by 2 bases and V by 3 bases; bases with no gene match: 6. Germline CDR1 is SEHNR and CDR2 is FQNEAQ (reference sequence). This CDR3 contains 15 residues. Here the CDR3 reads CASSFFGTGPYEQYF. The CDR3, as DNA: TGTGCCAGCAGCTTTTTTGGGACAGGACCCTACGAGCAGTACTTC.

The chain has TRBV7-2 and TRBJ1-6, with a possible D match to TRBD1 (5 bases). Trimming removed 3 bases from V and 7 bases from J, with 16 bases in between. Looked up from germline, CDR1 is SGHTA and CDR2 is FQGNSA. CDR3 length equals 16 residues. CDR3 protein: CASSLDAGRTNSPLHF. CDR3 nucleotides: TGTGCCAGCAGCTTGGACGCGGGGCGGACCAATTCACCCCTCCACTTT.

This clone was detected only a few times. The chain links TRBV7-2 to TRBJ1-1; D gene uncertain. V shed 2 bases and J shed 5 bases, with 15 bases lying between them. In germline, CDR1 is SGHTA, CDR2 FQGNSA. There are 15 residues in the CDR3. This CDR3 reads CASSLQSRIQTEAFF. CDR3 nucleotide sequence: TGTGCCAGCAGCTTACAATCCAGGATACAAACTGAAGCTTTCTTT. Variable domain in full (rest from reference TRBV7-2 and TRBJ1-1): GAGVSQSPSNKVTEKGKDVELRCDPISGHTALYWYRQSLGQGLEFLIYFQGNSAPDKSGLPSDRFSAERTGGSVSTLTIQRTQQEDSAVYLCASSLQSRIQTEAFFGQGTRLTVV.

The V and J genes are TRBV19 and TRBJ1-1, with D possibly matching TRBD1 (5 bases). V was cut by 5 bases and J by 3 bases, with 16 bases left in between. This CDR3 contains 15 residues. Germline-derived CDR1 and CDR2 are LNHDA and SQIVND (reference sequence). Written as DNA, the CDR3 is TGTGCCAGTAGTCCGTCCCCGTTCAGGGACACTGAAGCTTTCTTT. It translates to CASSPSPFRDTEAFF.

The CDR3 loop reads CASSQDISRGHYEQYF. Written as DNA, the CDR3 is TGCGCCAGCAGCCAAGATATAAGCAGGGGCCACTACGAGCAGTACTTC. The gene calls are TRBV4-3 and TRBJ2-7; tentative D call: TRBD1 (6 bases). Trimming pared 0 bases from V and 3 bases from J, leaving 15 bases between. The germline V gene has CDR1 LGHNA and CDR2 YSLEER. The CDR3 loop spans 16 amino acids.

This chain's CDR3 is CASSPDPAYEQYF. The CDR3, as DNA: TGTGCCAGCAGTCCCGATCCAGCCTACGAGCAGTACTTC. J is TRBJ2-7 and V is TRBV6-5; no clear D gene. Germline V CDR1 and CDR2: MNHEY, SVGAGI. The length of the CDR3 is 13 residues. Trimming stripped 5 bases from V and 2 bases from J, with 10 bases between.

This clone came up many times. This rearrangement joins TRBV7-6 to TRBJ2-7; 11 bases are a match to TRBD1. Germline V gene lookup returns CDR1 SGHVS and CDR2 FNYEAQ. The CDR3 sequence is 15 residues long. The ends lost 4 bases at V and 9 bases at J; junction bases unmatched: 11. The chain's CDR3 is CASSSSGTGGEGQYF. CDR3 bases: TGTGCCAGCAGCTCTAGTGGGACAGGGGGAGAGGGGCAGTACTTC.

This clone was seen a few times. This chain's CDR3 is CASSKAYFGGLNTEAFF. The CDR3 coding sequence is TGTGCCAGCAGCAAAGCGTATTTCGGGGGGTTGAACACTGAAGCTTTCTTT. This sequence joins TRBV21-1 and TRBJ1-1. TRBV21-1 is given as a pseudogene. The CDR3 extends over 17 amino acids.

This clone occurred a few times. This chain connects TRBV12-5 to TRBJ2-3, with D possibly TRBD1 on 5 matching bases. Trimming removed 5 bases at V and 2 bases at J, with 11 bases between. Germline-derived CDR1 and CDR2 are LGHNT and FRNRAP. The CDR3 is 14 residues long. The CDR3 loop is CASGLDMNTDTQYF. CDR3 nucleotides: TGTGCTAGTGGTCTGGACATGAACACAGATACGCAGTATTTT.

The chain links TRBV30 to TRBJ2-1; TRBD2 aligns across 8 bases. The CDR3 contains 15 residues. Germline loops: CDR1 GTSNPN, CDR2 SVGIG (reference sequence). Trimming cost V 0 bases and J 7 bases; bases outside gene matches: 8. CDR3 DNA: TGTGCCTGGAGTGTCGGACTAGCTGACTTTAATGAGCAGTTCTTC. This codes for CAWSVGLADFNEQFF.

The chain uses TRBV4-2 and TRBJ2-3, with D perhaps TRBD2 (7 bases). V was trimmed by 0 bases and J by 2 bases, leaving 21 bases between them. This CDR3 is built from 19 residues. Germline V gene data show CDR1 as LGHNA and CDR2 as YNFKEQ. The CDR3 spells CASSQDRFRGGTYTDTQYF. CDR3 coding DNA: TGTGCCAGCAGCCAAGATAGATTTAGGGGGGGGACATACACAGATACGCAGTATTTT.

There are a few counts of this clone. The V call is TRBV9, the J call TRBJ1-1; D is unclear. Per the germline V gene, CDR1 is SGDLS and CDR2 is YYNGEE. The CDR3 has 14 amino acids. V shed 0 bases and J shed 5 bases, with 11 bases lying between them. The CDR3 sequence: CASSVADRRTEAFF. The DNA for the CDR3 is TGTGCCAGCAGCGTAGCTGACCGGAGAACTGAAGCTTTCTTT.

A few counts support this clone. Because the CDR3's place on the DNA is in doubt, the DNA is left out and the CDR3 is given as listed by TCRdb. This rearrangement joins TRBV4-2 to TRBJ2-5; the D call TRBD2 from the table was never checked on the DNA. Looked up from germline, CDR1 is LGHNA and CDR2 is YNFKEQ. The CDR3 is 15 amino acids in total, end residues counted. The CDR3 reads CASSQEGVGGGAKYF.

In its sample, this clone was seen a few times. V is TRBV28 and J is TRBJ1-2, with a possible D match to TRBD1 (6 bases). The CDR3 has 15 residues. Trimming shortened V by 5 bases and J by 1 base, and 14 bases separated the two germline ends. Germline V gene sequence: CDR1 MDHEN, CDR2 SYDVKM. The CDR3 DNA follows: TGTGCCAGCAGTCCCGGCGCAGGGGTTAACTATGGCTACACCTTC. Residues: CASSPGAGVNYGYTF.

This chain uses TRBV14 with TRBJ2-1; 7 bases map to TRBD1. Germline V gene data show CDR1 as SGHDN and CDR2 as FVKESK. V lost 2 bases to trimming and J lost 0 bases; unmatched junction nucleotides: 10. This CDR3 is 18 amino acids long. In nucleotides, the CDR3 is TGTGCCAGCAGCCAACTAACAGGGGACCCCAGCTCCTACAATGAGCAGTTCTTC. It translates to CASSQLTGDPSSYNEQFF.

The genes are TRBV19 and TRBJ2-7, with a tentative D call TRBD1 (6 bases). This CDR3 has 14 residues. V lost 5 bases and J 0 bases, leaving 11 bases between the germline ends. Looked up from germline, CDR1 is LNHDA and CDR2 is SQIVND (reference sequence). The CDR3: CASSAGQSSYEQYF. CDR3 coding DNA: TGTGCCAGTAGTGCCGGACAGAGCTCCTACGAGCAGTACTTC.

The rearrangement joins TRBV12-5 to TRBJ2-7, with D possibly being TRBD2 (5 bases). V was cut by 3 bases and J by 3 bases, with 9 bases left in between. The CDR3 contains 13 residues. Germline V gene sequence: CDR1 LGHNT, CDR2 FRNRAP. The chain's CDR3 is CASGLHGDYEQYF. The DNA of the CDR3 is TGTGCTAGTGGTTTACACGGGGACTACGAGCAGTACTTC. The variable domain in full, completed from reference TRBV12-5 and TRBJ2-7, reads DARVTQTPRHKVTEMGQEVTMRCQPILGHNTVFWYRQTMMQGLELLAYFRNRAPLDDSGMPKDRFSAEMPDATLATLKIQPSEPRDSAVYFCASGLHGDYEQYFGPGTRLTVT.

A few counts support this clone. This chain joins TRBV4-1 and TRBJ1-2, with D uncertain. The CDR3 runs to 14 residues. Germline lookup yields CDR1 MGHRA and CDR2 YSYEKL. Trimming cost V 0 bases and J 0 bases, with 5 bases left between them. CDR3 sequence: CASSQETANYGYTF. The DNA for the CDR3 is TGCGCCAGCAGCCAAGAAACAGCTAACTATGGCTACACCTTC.